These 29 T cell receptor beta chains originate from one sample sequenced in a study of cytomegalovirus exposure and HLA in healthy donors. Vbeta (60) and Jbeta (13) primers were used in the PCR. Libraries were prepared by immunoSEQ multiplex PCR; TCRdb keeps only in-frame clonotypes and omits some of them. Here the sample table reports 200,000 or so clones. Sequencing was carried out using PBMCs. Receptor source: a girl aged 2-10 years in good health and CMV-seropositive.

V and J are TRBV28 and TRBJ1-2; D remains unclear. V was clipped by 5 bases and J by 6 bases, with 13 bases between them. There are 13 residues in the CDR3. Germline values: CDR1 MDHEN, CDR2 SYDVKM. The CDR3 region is CASSTPRVDGYTF. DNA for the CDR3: TGTGCCAGCAGTACTCCTCGGGTGGATGGCTACACCTTC.

The CDR3 loop reads CASRFSGSSYNEQFF. In DNA form, the CDR3 reads TGTGCCAGCAGATTTAGCGGGAGCTCCTACAATGAGCAGTTCTTC. V and J are TRBV7-8 and TRBJ2-1; TRBD2 agrees at 9 bases. Germline assignment: CDR1 SGHVS and CDR2 FQNEAQ. J was trimmed by 0 bases and V by 6 bases; bases with no gene match: 3. The CDR3 has 15 residues.

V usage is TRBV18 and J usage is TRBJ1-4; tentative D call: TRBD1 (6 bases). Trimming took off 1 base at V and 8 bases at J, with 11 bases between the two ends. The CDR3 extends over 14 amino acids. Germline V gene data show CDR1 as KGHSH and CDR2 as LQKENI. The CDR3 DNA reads TGTGCCAGCTCACCACGGGGGCGCGAAGAAAAACTGTTTTTT. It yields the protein CASSPRGREEKLFF.

The CDR3 DNA reads as TGTGCCAGCAGCTTAGAGTCAGGGGGCGAGCAGTTCTTC. Its translation: CASSLESGGEQFF. This chain uses TRBV11-3 with TRBJ2-1, with TRBD1 identical over 8 bases. There are 13 residues in the CDR3. Germline values: CDR1 SGHNT, CDR2 YENEEA. The trim removed 0 bases at V and 10 bases at J, leaving 2 bases unmatched.

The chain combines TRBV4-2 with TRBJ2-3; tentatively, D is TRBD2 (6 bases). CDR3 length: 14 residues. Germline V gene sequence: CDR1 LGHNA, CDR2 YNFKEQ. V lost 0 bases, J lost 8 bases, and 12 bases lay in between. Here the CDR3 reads CASSQEIPGATQYF. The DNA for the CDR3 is TGTGCCAGCAGCCAAGAGATCCCGGGAGCTACGCAGTATTTT.

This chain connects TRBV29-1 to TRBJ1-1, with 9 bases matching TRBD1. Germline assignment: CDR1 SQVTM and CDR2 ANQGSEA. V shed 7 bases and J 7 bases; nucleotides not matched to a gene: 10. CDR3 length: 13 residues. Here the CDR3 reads CSALPWTGVEAFF. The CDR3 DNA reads TGCAGCGCCCTCCCCTGGACAGGGGTTGAAGCTTTCTTT.

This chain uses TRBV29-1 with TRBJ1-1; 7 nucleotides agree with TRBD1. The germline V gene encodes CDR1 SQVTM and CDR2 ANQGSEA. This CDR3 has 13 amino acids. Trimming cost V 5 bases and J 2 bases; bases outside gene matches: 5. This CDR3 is CSVHRDRNTEAFF. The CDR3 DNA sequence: TGCAGCGTTCACCGGGACAGAAACACTGAAGCTTTCTTT.

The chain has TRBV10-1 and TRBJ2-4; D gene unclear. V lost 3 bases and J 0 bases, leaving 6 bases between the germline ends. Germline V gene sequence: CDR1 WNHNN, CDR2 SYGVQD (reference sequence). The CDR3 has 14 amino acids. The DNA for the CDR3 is TGCGCCAGCAGTGACAACTTAGCCAAAAACATTCAGTACTTC. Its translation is CASSDNLAKNIQYF.

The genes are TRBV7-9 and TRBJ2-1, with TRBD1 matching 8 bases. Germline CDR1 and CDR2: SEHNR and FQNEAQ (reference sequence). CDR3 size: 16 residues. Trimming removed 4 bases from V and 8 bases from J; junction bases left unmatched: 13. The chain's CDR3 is CASSSTDRGRRYEQFF. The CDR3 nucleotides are TGTGCCAGCAGCTCCACCGACAGGGGTAGACGCTATGAGCAGTTCTTC.

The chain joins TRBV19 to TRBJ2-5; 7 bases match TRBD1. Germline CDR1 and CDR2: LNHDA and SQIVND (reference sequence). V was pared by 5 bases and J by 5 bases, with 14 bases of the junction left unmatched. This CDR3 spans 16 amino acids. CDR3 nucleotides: TGTGCCAGTAGTGTAGGTCCAGGGGGTGGTGAGGAGACCCAGTACTTC. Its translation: CASSVGPGGGEETQYF.

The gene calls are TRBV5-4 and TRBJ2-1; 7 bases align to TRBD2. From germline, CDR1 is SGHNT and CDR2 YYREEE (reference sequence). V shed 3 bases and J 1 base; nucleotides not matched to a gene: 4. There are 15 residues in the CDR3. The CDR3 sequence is CASSSPGRSYNEQFF. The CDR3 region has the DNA TGTGCCAGCAGCTCTCCCGGGAGGTCCTACAATGAGCAGTTCTTC.

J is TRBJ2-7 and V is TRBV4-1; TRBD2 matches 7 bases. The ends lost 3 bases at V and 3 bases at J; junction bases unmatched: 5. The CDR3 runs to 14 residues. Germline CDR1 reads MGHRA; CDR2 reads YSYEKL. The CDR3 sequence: CASSQELAIYEQYF. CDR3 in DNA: TGCGCCAGCAGCCAGGAACTAGCGATCTACGAGCAGTACTTC.

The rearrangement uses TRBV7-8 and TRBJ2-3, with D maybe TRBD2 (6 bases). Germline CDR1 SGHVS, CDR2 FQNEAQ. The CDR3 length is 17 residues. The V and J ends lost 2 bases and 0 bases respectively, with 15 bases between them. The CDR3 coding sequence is TGTGCCAGCAGCTTATTCAGTCAGCGGGCCAGCACAGATACGCAGTATTTT. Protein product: CASSLFSQRASTDTQYF.

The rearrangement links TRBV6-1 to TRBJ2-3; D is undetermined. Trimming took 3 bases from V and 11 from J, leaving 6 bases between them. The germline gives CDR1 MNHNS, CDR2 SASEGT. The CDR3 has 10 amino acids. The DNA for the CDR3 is TGTGCCAGCAGTGACCCCCGGCAGTATTTT. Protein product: CASSDPRQYF.

CDR3 residues: CASSSVAGQNTGELFF. In DNA, the CDR3 is TGTGCCAGCAGTTCAGTAGCGGGACAAAACACCGGGGAGCTGTTTTTT. The chain employs TRBV6-6 and TRBJ2-2; 8 nucleotides line up with TRBD2. J was trimmed by 2 bases and V by 4 bases; bases with no gene match: 6. The CDR3 consists of 16 residues. The germline CDR1 and CDR2 sequences are MNHNY and SVGAGI (reference sequence).

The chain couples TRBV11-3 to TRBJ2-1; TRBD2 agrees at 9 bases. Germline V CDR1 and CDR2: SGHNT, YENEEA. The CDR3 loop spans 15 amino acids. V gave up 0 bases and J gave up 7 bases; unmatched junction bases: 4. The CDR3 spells CASSLEREGHNEQFF. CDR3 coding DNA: TGTGCCAGCAGCTTAGAGCGGGAGGGCCATAATGAGCAGTTCTTC.

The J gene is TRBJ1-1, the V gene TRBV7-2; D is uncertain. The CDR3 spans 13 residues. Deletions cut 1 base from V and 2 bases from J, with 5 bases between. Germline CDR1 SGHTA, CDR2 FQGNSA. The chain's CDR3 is CASSLDSNTEAFF. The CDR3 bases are TGTGCCAGCAGCTTAGACAGCAACACTGAAGCTTTCTTT. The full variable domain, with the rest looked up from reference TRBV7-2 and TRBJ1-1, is GAGVSQSPSNKVTEKGKDVELRCDPISGHTALYWYRQSLGQGLEFLIYFQGNSAPDKSGLPSDRFSAERTGGSVSTLTIQRTQQEDSAVYLCASSLDSNTEAFFGQGTRLTVV.

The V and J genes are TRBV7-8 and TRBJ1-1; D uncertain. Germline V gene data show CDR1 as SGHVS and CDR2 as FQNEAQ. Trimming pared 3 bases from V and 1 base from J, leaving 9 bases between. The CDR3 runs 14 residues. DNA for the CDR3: TGTGCCAGCAGCTTCCAGACTCCGAACACTGAAGCTTTCTTT. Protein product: CASSFQTPNTEAFF.

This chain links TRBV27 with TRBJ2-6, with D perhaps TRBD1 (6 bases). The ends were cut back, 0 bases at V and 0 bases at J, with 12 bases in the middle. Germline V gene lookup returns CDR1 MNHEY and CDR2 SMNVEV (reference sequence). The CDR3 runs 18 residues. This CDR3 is CASSLSITGTSGANVLTF. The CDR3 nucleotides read TGTGCCAGCAGTTTATCGATTACAGGGACCTCTGGGGCCAACGTCCTGACTTTC.

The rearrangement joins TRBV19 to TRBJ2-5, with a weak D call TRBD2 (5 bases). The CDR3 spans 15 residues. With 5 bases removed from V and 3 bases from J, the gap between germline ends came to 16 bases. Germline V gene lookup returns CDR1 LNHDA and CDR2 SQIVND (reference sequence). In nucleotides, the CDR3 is TGTGCCAGTAGTCTACGAGGGCTAGTCGAAGAGACCCAGTACTTC. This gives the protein CASSLRGLVEETQYF.

The CDR3 loop reads CASKRRQEGSYEQYF. The CDR3 DNA reads TGTGCCAGTAAGCGGCGCCAAGAGGGCTCCTACGAGCAGTACTTC. V gene TRBV19 combines with J gene TRBJ2-7, with D tentatively TRBD2 (5 bases). The germline V and J ends were trimmed by 7 bases and 0 bases, with 16 bases remaining between them. This CDR3 has 15 amino acids. Germline V gene sequence: CDR1 LNHDA, CDR2 SQIVND (reference sequence).

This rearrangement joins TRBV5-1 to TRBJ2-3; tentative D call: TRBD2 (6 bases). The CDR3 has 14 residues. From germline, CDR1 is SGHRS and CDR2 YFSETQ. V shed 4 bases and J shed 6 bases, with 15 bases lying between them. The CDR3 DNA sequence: TGCGCCAGCAGCGTTGGTGGAGGGCCCGATACGCAGTATTTT. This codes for CASSVGGGPDTQYF.

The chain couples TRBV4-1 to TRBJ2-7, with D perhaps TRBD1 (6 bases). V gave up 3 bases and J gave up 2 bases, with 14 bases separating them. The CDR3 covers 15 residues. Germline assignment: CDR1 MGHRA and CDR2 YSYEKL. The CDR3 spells CASSHLLRTAYEQYF. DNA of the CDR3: TGCGCCAGCAGCCATCTGTTGAGGACAGCCTACGAGCAGTACTTC.

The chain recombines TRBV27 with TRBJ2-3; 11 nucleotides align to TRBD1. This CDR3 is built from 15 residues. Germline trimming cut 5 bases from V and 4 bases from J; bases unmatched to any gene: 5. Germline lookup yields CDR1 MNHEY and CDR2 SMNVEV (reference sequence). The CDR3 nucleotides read TGTGCCAGCAGTCTACCGGGACAGGGGGCAGATACGCAGTATTTT. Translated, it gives CASSLPGQGADTQYF.

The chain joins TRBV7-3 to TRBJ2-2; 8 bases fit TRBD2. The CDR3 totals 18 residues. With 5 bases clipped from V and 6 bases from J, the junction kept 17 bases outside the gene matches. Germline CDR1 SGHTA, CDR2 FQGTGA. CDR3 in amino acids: CASSQRERESVRPGELFF. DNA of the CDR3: TGTGCCAGCAGCCAAAGGGAGCGGGAGTCCGTGAGACCCGGGGAGCTGTTTTTT. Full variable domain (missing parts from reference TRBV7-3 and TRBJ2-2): GAGVSQTPSNKVTEKGKYVELRCDPISGHTALYWYRQSLGQGPEFLIYFQGTGAADDSGLPNDRFFAVRPEGSVSTLKIQRTERGDSAVYLCASSQRERESVRPGELFFGEGSRLTVL.

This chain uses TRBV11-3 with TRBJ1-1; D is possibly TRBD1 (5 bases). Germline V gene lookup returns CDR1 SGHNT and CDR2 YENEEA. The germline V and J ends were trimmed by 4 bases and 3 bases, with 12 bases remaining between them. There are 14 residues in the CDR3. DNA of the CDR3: TGTGCCAGCAGCTCCTCAGGGTCAGACACTGAAGCTTTCTTT. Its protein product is CASSSSGSDTEAFF. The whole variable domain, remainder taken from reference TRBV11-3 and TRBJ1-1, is EAGVVQSPRYKIIEKKQPVAFWCNPISGHNTLYWYLQNLGQGPELLIRYENEEAVDDSQLPKDRFSAERLKGVDSTLKIQPAELGDSAVYLCASSSSGSDTEAFFGQGTRLTVV.

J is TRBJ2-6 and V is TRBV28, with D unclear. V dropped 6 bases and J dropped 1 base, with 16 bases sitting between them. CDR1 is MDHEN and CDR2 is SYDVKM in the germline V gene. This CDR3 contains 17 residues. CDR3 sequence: CASSSHAIVSGANVLTF. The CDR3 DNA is TGTGCCAGCAGCTCCCACGCGATCGTGTCTGGGGCCAACGTCCTGACTTTC.

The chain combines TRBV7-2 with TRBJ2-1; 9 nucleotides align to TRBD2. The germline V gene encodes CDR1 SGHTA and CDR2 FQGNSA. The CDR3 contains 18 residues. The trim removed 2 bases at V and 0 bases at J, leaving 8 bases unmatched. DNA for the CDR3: TGTGCCAGCAGCTTAAGAGCGGGAGGTCTCCTCTCCTACAATGAGCAGTTCTTC. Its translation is CASSLRAGGLLSYNEQFF.

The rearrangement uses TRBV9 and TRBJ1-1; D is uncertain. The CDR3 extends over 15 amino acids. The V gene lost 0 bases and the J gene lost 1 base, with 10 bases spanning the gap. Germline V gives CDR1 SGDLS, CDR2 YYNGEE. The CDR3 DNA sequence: TGTGCCAGCAGCGTAGAGGCCGGGAGGAACACTGAAGCTTTCTTT. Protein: CASSVEAGRNTEAFF.